These 7 T cell receptor beta chains were sequenced from one sample in a study of cytomegalovirus exposure and HLA in healthy donors. PCR employed 60 Vbeta and 13 Jbeta primers. TCRdb's table, derived via immunoSEQ multiplex PCR, lists solely in-frame clones and lacks some. Among more than 150,000 clones listed, 80% were seen once. Sequenced input: PBMCs. The receptors derive from a woman aged 25 to 39 in good health and CMV-seronegative.

The chain has TRBV4-2 and TRBJ2-7; a weak D match, TRBD1 (6 bases). Per the germline V gene, CDR1 is LGHNA and CDR2 is YNFKEQ. V was shortened by 0 bases and J by 1 base, with 16 bases between the two germline ends. This CDR3 has 17 residues. The CDR3: CASSQEMAGENSYEQYF. The CDR3 coding sequence is TGTGCCAGCAGCCAAGAAATGGCAGGGGAAAATTCCTACGAGCAGTACTTC.

V gene TRBV30 combines with J gene TRBJ1-2, with 8 bases that match TRBD1. The CDR3 runs 15 residues. Germline CDR1 GTSNPN, CDR2 SVGIG (reference sequence). The J segment lost 5 bases and the V segment lost 2 bases, leaving 10 bases of the junction unmatched. The CDR3 spells CAWSLDRGGTYGYTF. In nucleotides, the CDR3 is TGTGCCTGGAGTCTTGACAGGGGAGGGACGTATGGCTACACCTTC.

This chain joins TRBV6-5 and TRBJ1-5; 7 positions agree with TRBD1. The germline V gene encodes CDR1 MNHEY and CDR2 SVGAGI. The CDR3 length is 12 residues. V was pared by 8 bases and J by 5 bases, with 3 bases of the junction left unmatched. The CDR3 bases are TGTGCCAGCCGACAGGGAGATCAGCCCCAGCATTTT. It specifies CASRQGDQPQHF.

The chain uses TRBV10-2 and TRBJ1-3; D not resolved. Trimming shortened V by 3 bases and J by 7 bases, and 13 bases separated the two germline ends. From germline, CDR1 is WSHSY and CDR2 SAAADI. The CDR3 is 14 residues long. The CDR3 region has the DNA TGCGCCAGCAGTGATGGGCAATTCCAGAACACCATATATTTT. It encodes CASSDGQFQNTIYF.

This clone was seen just once. V gene TRBV27 combines with J gene TRBJ1-6; 8 nucleotides align to TRBD1. CDR3 length equals 17 residues. V was clipped by 6 bases and J by 4 bases; unmatched bases: 11. CDR1 is MNHEY and CDR2 is SMNVEV in the germline V gene (reference sequence). CDR3 DNA: TGTGCCAGCAGCCGCCAAGGACAGGGCTTGTATAATTCACCCCTCCACTTT. Residues: CASSRQGQGLYNSPLHF.

The J gene is TRBJ2-3, the V gene TRBV18; the D gene is possibly TRBD2 (7 bases). The CDR3 extends over 17 amino acids. Germline assignment: CDR1 KGHSH and CDR2 LQKENI. The V and J ends lost 3 bases and 2 bases respectively, with 18 bases between them. This chain's CDR3 is CASSPARGGIPTDTQYF. The CDR3 nucleotides read TGTGCCAGCTCACCTGCAAGGGGGGGGATCCCCACAGATACGCAGTATTTT.

The genes are TRBV7-9 and TRBJ1-5, with 8 bases aligning to TRBD1. In germline, CDR1 is SEHNR, CDR2 FQNEAQ (reference sequence). The CDR3 has 14 amino acids. J lost 4 bases, V lost 5 bases, and 4 bases had no gene match. For the CDR3, the DNA is TGTGCCAGCAGCCGACGACAGGGGAATCAGCCCCAGCATTTT. It codes for CASSRRQGNQPQHF.